What follows describes a single TCR beta chain. The length of the CDR3 is 14 residues. V dropped 6 bases and J dropped 5; count of bases not matched to a gene: 4. Germline assignment: CDR1 MRHNA and CDR2 SNTAGT. Libraries were prepared by immunoSEQ multiplex PCR; TCRdb keeps only in-frame clonotypes and omits some of them. The sample lists approximately 220,000 clones, 85% to 90% occurring once. The data are from a study of blood T cell repertoires in COVID-19. Clinical history as reported by participants underpinned cohort assignment. The TCR was taken from a woman under 30 in a cohort exposed to, infected with or recovered from COVID-19 (not recorded which). The V call is TRBV6-4, the J call TRBJ1-6; TRBD1 aligns across 7 bases. The sequenced sample was PBMCs or T cells enriched from blood (not recorded which). As DNA, the CDR3 is TGTGCCAGCAGGCCGGGACAGAATAATTCACCCCTCCACTTT. This encodes CASRPGQNNSPLHF.